These T cell receptor beta chains were read from a single sample in a study of CD8 T cells in ankylosing spondylitis. TCRdb fed the 5' RACE reads into MiXCR, producing one record per CDR3 protein. Among around 100,000 distinct CDR3 sequences listed, around 24% were seen once. The source material was synovial fluid, either unsorted or a sorted T cell fraction (not recorded which). These receptors all come from a male donor with ankylosing spondylitis. CDR3s include the opening cysteine and the closing phenylalanine or tryptophan. Each record gives: V gene, CDR3 length, CDR3 protein.

TRBV30,12,CATLGDLTEAFF
TRBV10-2,14,CASSQAGGRYEQYF
TRBV9,15,CASNAGLFSTDTQYF
TRBV24-1,21,CATRDSKPGSGTSGRGETQYF
TRBV9,15,CASSGTSGTTGELFF
TRBV18,13,CASSPASNTEAFF
TRBV20-1,11,CSANFYNEQFF
TRBV24-1,17,CATSDTGQGPSTDTQYF
TRBV6-1,14,CASSGTGGAETQYF
TRBV18,16,CASSPQAGQAGTEAFF
TRBV20-1,15,CSARDIRNNSPEQYF
TRBV24-1,14,CATSPPVGTDEQFF
TRBV10-3,15,CAISESEQVTDTQYF
TRBV20-1,16,CSARVKGQGLTGELFF
TRBV29-1,15,CSVAVSGTATDTQYF
TRBV4-2,16,CASSQKSSGRDNEQFF
TRBV6-1,14,CASSENPDYYEQYF
TRBV7-9,14,CASSLGSGYNEQFF
TRBV12-3/TRBV12-4,15,CASSPGQASTDTQYF
TRBV24-1,16,CATSDLGAGRADTQYF
TRBV19,14,CASSIGADLGTQYF
TRBV20-1,16,CSARDASRGGDQPQHF
TRBV7-9,15,CASSFMPGQEVEQYF
TRBV20-1,12,CSASLAENEQFF
TRBV6-1,17,CASSERTDHSGANVLTF
TRBV4-2,14,CASSQELVRYEQYF
TRBV24-1,16,CATSDPSGGNTGELFF